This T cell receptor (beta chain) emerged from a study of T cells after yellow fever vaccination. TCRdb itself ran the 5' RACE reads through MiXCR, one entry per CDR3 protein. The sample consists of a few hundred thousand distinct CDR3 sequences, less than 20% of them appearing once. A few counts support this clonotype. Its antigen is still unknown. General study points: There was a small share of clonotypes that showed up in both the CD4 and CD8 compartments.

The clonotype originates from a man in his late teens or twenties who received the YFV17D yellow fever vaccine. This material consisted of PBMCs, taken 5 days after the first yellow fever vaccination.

The CDR3 region is CASSYTRGEKAYEQYF. CDR3 DNA: TGTGCCAGCAGTTATACCAGGGGGGAGAAAGCCTACGAGCAGTACTTC. The J gene is TRBJ2-7, the V gene TRBV6-2 or TRBV6-3; D possibly corresponds to TRBD1 (7 bases). Germline loops: CDR1 MNHEY, CDR2 SVGEGT. The CDR3 is 16 amino acids. The V and J ends lost 3 bases and 2 bases respectively, with 17 bases between them.